These T cell receptor beta chains were read from a single sample in a study of tissue T cells after allogeneic stem cell transplantation. Sequencing used immunoSEQ multiplex PCR; TCRdb keeps in-frame clones, though not all of them. The table records about 40,000 clones, roughly 92% of them present only once. The sample in question was blood, obtained before transplantation. All receptors derive from a woman between 35 and 75 years old who later had graft-versus-host disease after an allogeneic stem cell transplant. CDR3s include the opening cysteine and the closing phenylalanine or tryptophan.

cdr3_aa: CASSYGDTYEQYF
j_call: TRBJ2-7
v_call: TRBV6-2/TRBV6-3

cdr3_aa: CASSILLGTEAFF
j_call: TRBJ1-1
v_call: TRBV19

cdr3_aa: CASSYVGLERSYNEQFF
j_call: TRBJ2-1
v_call: TRBV6-2/TRBV6-3

cdr3_aa: CASSPLSPWDGYTF
j_call: TRBJ1-2
v_call: TRBV4-3

cdr3_aa: CASSPGQGISYEQYF
j_call: TRBJ2-7
v_call: TRBV6-5

cdr3_aa: CASSPRDLRETQYF
j_call: TRBJ2-5
v_call: TRBV27

cdr3_aa: CASSLPSQETQYF
j_call: TRBJ2-5
v_call: TRBV11-2

cdr3_aa: CATSDSVIQETQYF
j_call: TRBJ2-5
v_call: TRBV24-1

cdr3_aa: CASSVDRGSYNEQFF
j_call: TRBJ2-1
v_call: TRBV9

cdr3_aa: CASSLVVRQGDPYEQYF
j_call: TRBJ2-7
v_call: TRBV7-2

cdr3_aa: CASSALAGGLQETQYF
j_call: TRBJ2-5
v_call: TRBV9

cdr3_aa: CASSGTGVGTDTQYF
j_call: TRBJ2-3
v_call: TRBV2

cdr3_aa: CASSLVGGSSYEQYF
j_call: TRBJ2-7
v_call: TRBV5-4

cdr3_aa: CASSIVSGEEPLHF
j_call: TRBJ1-6
v_call: TRBV19

cdr3_aa: CASSLIGVGANVLTF
j_call: TRBJ2-6
v_call: TRBV11-2

cdr3_aa: CASRGTYSSYNEQFF
j_call: TRBJ2-1
v_call: TRBV6-5

cdr3_aa: CASRQDVDYTF
j_call: TRBJ1-2
v_call: TRBV28

cdr3_aa: CASSKRTGTLNSPLHF
j_call: TRBJ1-6
v_call: TRBV21-1

cdr3_aa: CASSLTYTGSAYTF
j_call: TRBJ1-2
v_call: TRBV5-4

cdr3_aa: CASSSGLAGGPNPELFF
j_call: TRBJ2-2
v_call: TRBV7-2

cdr3_aa: CASSSPVGGPRVGYTF
j_call: TRBJ1-2
v_call: TRBV28

cdr3_aa: CASSEPQLAGSPNEQFF
j_call: TRBJ2-1
v_call: TRBV25-1

cdr3_aa: CASSQALAGHYEQYF
j_call: TRBJ2-7
v_call: TRBV14

cdr3_aa: CSVAGGGLDTQYF
j_call: TRBJ2-3
v_call: TRBV29-1

cdr3_aa: CASSPTTDTEAFF
j_call: TRBJ1-1
v_call: TRBV18

cdr3_aa: CASKEVVATGELFF
j_call: TRBJ2-2
v_call: TRBV6-5

cdr3_aa: CASSSGRAGKETQYF
j_call: TRBJ2-5
v_call: TRBV11-2

cdr3_aa: CASSGQGRNEQFF
j_call: TRBJ2-1
v_call: TRBV6-2/TRBV6-3

cdr3_aa: CASSLGLASYEQYF
j_call: TRBJ2-7
v_call: TRBV5-4

cdr3_aa: CASSLGVTLGGEQFF
j_call: TRBJ2-1
v_call: TRBV11-1